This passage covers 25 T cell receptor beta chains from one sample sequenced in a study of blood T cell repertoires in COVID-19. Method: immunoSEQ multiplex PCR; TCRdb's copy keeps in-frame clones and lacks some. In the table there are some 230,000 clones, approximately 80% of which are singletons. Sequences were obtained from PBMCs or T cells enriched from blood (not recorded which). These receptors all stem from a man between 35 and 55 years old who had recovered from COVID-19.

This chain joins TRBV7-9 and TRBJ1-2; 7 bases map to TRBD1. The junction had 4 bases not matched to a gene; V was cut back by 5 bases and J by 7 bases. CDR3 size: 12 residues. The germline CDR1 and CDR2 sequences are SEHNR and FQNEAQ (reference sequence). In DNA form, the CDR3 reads TGTGCCAGCAGCGCGACAGGGTCTGGCTACACCTTC. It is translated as CASSATGSGYTF.

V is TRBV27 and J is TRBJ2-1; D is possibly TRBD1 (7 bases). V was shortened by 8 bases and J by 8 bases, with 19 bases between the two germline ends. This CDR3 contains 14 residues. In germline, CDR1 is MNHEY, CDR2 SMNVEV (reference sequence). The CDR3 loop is CASSWRGPPYEQFF. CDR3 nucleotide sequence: TGTGCCAGCTCCTGGAGGGGGCCCCCCTATGAGCAGTTCTTC.

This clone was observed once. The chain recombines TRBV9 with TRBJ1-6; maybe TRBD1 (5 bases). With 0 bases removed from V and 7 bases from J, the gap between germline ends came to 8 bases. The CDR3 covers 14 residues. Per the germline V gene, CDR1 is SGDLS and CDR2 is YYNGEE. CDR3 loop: CASSVGAGNSPLHF. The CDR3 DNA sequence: TGTGCCAGCAGCGTAGGGGCAGGGAATTCACCCCTCCACTTT.

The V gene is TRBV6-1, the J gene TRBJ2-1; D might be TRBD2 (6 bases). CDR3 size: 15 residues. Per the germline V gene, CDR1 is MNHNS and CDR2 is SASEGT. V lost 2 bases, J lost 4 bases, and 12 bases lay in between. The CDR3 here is CASSESAGPYNEQFF. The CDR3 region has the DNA TGTGCCAGCAGTGAATCTGCGGGGCCTTACAATGAGCAGTTCTTC.

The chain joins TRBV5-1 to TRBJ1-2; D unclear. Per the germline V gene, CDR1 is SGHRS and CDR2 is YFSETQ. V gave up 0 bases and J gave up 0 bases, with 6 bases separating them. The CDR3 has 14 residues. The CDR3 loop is CASSLDSANYGYTF. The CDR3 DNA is TGCGCCAGCAGCTTGGATTCAGCTAACTATGGCTACACCTTC.

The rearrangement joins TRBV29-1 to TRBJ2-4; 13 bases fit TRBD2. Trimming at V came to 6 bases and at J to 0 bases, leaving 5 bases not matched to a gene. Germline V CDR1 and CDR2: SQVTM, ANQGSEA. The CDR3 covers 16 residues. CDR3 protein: CSVTSGRELAKNIQYF. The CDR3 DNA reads TGCAGCGTAACTAGCGGGAGGGAACTAGCCAAAAACATTCAGTACTTC.

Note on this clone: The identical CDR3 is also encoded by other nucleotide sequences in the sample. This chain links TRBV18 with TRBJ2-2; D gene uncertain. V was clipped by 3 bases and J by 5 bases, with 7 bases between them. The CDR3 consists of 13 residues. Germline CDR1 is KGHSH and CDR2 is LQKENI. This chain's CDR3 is CASSPPGTGELFF. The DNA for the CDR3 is TGTGCCAGCTCACCGCCCGGGACCGGGGAGCTGTTTTTT.

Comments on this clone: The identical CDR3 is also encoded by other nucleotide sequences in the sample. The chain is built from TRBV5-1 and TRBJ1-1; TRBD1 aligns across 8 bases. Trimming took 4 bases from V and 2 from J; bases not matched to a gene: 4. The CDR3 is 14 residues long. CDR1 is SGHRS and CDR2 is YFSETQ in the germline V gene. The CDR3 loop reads CASSLDRVNTEAFF. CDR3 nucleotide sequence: TGCGCCAGCAGCCTGGACAGGGTAAACACTGAAGCTTTCTTT.

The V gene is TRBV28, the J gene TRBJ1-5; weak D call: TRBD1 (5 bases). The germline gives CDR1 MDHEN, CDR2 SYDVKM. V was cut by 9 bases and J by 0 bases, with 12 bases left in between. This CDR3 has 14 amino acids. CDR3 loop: CASTTVLSNQPQHF. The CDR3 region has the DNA TGTGCCAGTACGACAGTTCTTAGCAATCAGCCCCAGCATTTT. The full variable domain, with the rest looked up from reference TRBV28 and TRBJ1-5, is DVKVTQSSRYLVKRTGEKVFLECVQDMDHENMFWYRQDPGLGLRLIYFSYDVKMKEKGDIPEGYSVSREKKERFSLILESASTNQTSMYLCASTTVLSNQPQHFGDGTRLSIL.

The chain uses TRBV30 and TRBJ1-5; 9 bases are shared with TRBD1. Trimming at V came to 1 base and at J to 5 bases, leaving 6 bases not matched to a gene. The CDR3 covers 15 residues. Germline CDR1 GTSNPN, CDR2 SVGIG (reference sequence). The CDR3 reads CAWSDGTGYDQPQHF. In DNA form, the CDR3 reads TGTGCCTGGAGTGATGGGACAGGGTACGATCAGCCCCAGCATTTT.

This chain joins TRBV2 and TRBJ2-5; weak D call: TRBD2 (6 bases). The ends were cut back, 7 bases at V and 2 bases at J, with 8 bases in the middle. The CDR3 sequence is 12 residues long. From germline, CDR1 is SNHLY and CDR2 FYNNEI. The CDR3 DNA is TGTGCCAGCAACGGGGGTCAAGAGACCCAGTACTTC. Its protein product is CASNGGQETQYF. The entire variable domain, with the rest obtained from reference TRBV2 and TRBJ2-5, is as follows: EPEVTQTPSHQVTQMGQEVILRCVPISNHLYFYWYRQILGQKVEFLVSFYNNEISEKSEIFDDQFSVERPDGSNFTLKIRSTKLEDSAMYFCASNGGQETQYFGPGTRLLVL.

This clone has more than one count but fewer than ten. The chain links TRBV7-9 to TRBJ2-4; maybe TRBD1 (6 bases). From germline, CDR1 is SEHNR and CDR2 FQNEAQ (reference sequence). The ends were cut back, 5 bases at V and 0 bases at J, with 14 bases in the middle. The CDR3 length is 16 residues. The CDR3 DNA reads TGTGCCAGCAGCCCGCGACAGGAATTAGCCAAAAACATTCAGTACTTC. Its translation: CASSPRQELAKNIQYF.

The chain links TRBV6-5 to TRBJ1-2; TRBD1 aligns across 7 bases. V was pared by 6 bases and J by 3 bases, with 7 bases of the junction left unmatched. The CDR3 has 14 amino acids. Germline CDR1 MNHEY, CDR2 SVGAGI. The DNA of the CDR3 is TGTGCCAGCAGGCCTGACAGGGATCACTATGGCTACACCTTC. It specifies CASRPDRDHYGYTF.

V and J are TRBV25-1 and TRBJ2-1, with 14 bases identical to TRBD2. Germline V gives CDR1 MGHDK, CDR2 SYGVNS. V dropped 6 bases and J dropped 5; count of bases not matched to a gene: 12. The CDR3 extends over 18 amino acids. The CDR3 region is CASSNLPGLAGAHNEQFF. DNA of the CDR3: TGTGCCAGCAGCAACCTCCCGGGACTAGCGGGGGCCCACAATGAGCAGTTCTTC.

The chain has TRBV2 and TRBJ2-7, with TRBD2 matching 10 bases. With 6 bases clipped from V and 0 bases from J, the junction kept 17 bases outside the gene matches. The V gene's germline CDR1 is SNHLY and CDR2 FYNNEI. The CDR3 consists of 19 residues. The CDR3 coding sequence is TGTGCCAGCAGCCACACCGCAGGGAGTAGCGGGAGGAGCTCCTACGAGCAGTACTTC. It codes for CASSHTAGSSGRSSYEQYF.

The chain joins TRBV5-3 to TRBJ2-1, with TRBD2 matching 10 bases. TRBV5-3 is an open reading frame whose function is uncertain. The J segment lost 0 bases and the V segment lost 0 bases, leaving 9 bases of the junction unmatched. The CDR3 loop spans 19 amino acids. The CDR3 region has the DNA TGTGCCAGAAGCTTGGTACTAGCGGGACGTCATAGCTCCTACAATGAGCAGTTCTTC. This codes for CARSLVLAGRHSSYNEQFF.

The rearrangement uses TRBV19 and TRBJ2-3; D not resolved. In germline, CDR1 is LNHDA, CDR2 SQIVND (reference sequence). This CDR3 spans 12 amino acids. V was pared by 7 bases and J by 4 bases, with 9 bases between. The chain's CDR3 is CASNTFPDTQYF. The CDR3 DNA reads TGTGCCAGTAACACCTTCCCAGATACGCAGTATTTT.

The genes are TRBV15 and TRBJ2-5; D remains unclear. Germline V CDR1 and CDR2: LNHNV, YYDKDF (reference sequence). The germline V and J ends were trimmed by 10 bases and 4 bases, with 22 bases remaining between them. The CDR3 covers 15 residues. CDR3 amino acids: CAIKVGLVGSETQYF. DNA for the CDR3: TGTGCCATTAAGGTGGGTCTAGTTGGGTCAGAGACCCAGTACTTC.

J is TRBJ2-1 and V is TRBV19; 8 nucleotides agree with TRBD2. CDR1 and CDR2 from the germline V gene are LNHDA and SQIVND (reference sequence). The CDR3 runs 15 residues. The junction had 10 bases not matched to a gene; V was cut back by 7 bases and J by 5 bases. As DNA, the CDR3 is TGTGCCAGTAAAGGCCGGGGGGGCTGGGACAATGAGCAGTTCTTC. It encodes CASKGRGGWDNEQFF. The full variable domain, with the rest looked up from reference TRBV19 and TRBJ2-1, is DGGITQSPKYLFRKEGQNVTLSCEQNLNHDAMYWYRQDPGQGLRLIYYSQIVNDFQKGDIAEGYSVSREKKESFPLTVTSAQKNPTAFYLCASKGRGGWDNEQFFGPGTRLTVL.

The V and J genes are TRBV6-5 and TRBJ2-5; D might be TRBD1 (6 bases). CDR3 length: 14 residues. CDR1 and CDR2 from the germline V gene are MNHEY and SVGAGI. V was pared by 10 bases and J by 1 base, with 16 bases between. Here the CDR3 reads CATRGWGSQETQYF. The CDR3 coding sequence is TGTGCCACGAGGGGGTGGGGTTCCCAAGAGACCCAGTACTTC.

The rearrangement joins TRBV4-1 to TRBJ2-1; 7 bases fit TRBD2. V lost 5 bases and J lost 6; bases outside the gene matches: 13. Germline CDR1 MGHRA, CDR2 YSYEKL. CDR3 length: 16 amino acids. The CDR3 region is CASSSGQSGGTNEQFF. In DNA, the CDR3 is TGCGCCAGCAGCTCAGGCCAGTCGGGGGGAACCAATGAGCAGTTCTTC.

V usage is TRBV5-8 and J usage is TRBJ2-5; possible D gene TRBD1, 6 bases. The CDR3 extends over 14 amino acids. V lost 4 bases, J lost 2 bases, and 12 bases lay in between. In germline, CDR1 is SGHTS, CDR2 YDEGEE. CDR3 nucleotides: TGTGCCAGCAGCCCGTGGGACAAGCAAGAGACCCAGTACTTC. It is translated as CASSPWDKQETQYF.

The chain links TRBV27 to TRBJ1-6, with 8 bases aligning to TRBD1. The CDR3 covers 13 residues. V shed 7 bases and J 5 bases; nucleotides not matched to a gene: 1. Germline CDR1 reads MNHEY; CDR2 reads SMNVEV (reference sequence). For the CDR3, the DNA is TGTGCCAGCACGACAGGGGATAATTCACCCCTCCACTTT. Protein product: CASTTGDNSPLHF.

Written as DNA, the CDR3 is TGTGCCAGCAGCTTAGCATCTAGCTTGGATACGCAGTATTTT. Translation: CASSLASSLDTQYF. The genes are TRBV7-2 and TRBJ2-3, with D possibly being TRBD2 (5 bases). V lost 0 bases and J 6 bases, leaving 10 bases between the germline ends. Germline values: CDR1 SGHTA, CDR2 FQGNSA. The CDR3 has 14 residues.

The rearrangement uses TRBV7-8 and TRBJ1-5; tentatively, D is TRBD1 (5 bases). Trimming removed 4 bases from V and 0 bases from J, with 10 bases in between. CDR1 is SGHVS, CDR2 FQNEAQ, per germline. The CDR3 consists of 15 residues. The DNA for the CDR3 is TGTGCCAGCAGCTCGTGGGGGGGTAGCAATCAGCCCCAGCATTTT. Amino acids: CASSSWGGSNQPQHF.